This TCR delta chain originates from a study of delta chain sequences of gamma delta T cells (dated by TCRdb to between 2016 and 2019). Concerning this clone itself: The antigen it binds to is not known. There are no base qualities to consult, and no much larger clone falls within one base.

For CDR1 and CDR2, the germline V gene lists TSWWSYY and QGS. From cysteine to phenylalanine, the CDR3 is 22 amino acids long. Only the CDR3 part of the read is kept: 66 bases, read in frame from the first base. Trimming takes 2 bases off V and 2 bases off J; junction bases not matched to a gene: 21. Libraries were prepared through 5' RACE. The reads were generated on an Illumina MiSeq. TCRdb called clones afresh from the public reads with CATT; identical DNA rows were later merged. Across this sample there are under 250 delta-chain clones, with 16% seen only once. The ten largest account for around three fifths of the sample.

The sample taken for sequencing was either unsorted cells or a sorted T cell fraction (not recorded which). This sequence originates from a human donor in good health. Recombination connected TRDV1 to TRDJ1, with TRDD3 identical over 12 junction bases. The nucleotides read TGTGCTCTTGGGGAATCCTCCCCCGAATTACTGGGGGATACTATGAAAACCGATAAACTCATCTTT. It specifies CALGESSPELLGDTMKTDKLIF.